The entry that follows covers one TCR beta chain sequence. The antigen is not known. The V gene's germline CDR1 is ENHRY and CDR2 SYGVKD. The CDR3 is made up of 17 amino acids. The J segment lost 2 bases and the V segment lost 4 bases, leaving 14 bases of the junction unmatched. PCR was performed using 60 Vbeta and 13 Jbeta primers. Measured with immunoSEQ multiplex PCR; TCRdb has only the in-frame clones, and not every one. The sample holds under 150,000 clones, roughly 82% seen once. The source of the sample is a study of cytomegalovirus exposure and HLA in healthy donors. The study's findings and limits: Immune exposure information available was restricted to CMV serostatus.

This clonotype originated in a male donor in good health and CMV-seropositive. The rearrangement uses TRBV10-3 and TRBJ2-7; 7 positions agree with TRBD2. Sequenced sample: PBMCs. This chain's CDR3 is CAISGEGGSGIPYEQYF. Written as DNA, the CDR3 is TGTGCCATCAGTGGTGAAGGCGGGAGTGGGATCCCCTACGAGCAGTACTTC.